This is a list of T cell receptor beta chains from one sample in a study of T cell changes during pregnancy in multiple sclerosis. Repertoires were generated with immunoSEQ multiplex PCR, while TCRdb's copy carries only in-frame clones and drops some. The sample lists fewer than 85,000 clones, roughly 92% occurring once. The material sequenced was peripheral blood, taken before pregnancy. These receptors all stem from a female donor with multiple sclerosis, enrolled in a pregnancy study. Each CDR3 is given with its conserved first and last residue. D genes are given only for firm matches. Size is stated for part of the rows, as once, few or many counts, or as a class when the clone is expanded.

J gene,clone size,CDR3 length,V gene,D gene,CDR3 protein,CDR3 DNA
TRBJ2-7,.,17,TRBV6-1,TRBD1,CASRESRQGMVSYEQYF,TGTGCCAGCAGAGAATCCCGACAGGGGATGGTATCCTACGAGCAGTACTTC
TRBJ1-3,.,18,TRBV7-9,TRBD1,CASSATLGTGGPGNTIYF,TGTGCCAGCAGCGCCACATTAGGGACAGGGGGCCCTGGAAACACCATATATTTT
TRBJ2-3,.,13,TRBV19,.,CASSISGSNTQYF,TGTGCCAGTAGTATCTCGGGAAGTAATACGCAGTATTTT
TRBJ1-5,.,16,TRBV6-6,TRBD1,CASSYGGGGRNQPQHF,TGTGCCAGCAGTTACGGTGGAGGGGGCCGAAATCAGCCCCAGCATTTT
TRBJ2-7,.,15,TRBV11-3,.,CASSFVGGANYEQYF,TGTGCCAGCAGCTTCGTAGGCGGGGCCAACTACGAGCAGTACTTC
TRBJ2-5,.,14,TRBV5-1,TRBD2,CASSSGGGQETQYF,TGCGCCAGCAGCTCCGGCGGGGGGCAAGAGACCCAGTACTTC
TRBJ2-3,.,16,TRBV27,TRBD1,CASSSFWGQGVDTQYF,TGTGCCAGCAGCTCTTTTTGGGGACAGGGCGTAGATACGCAGTATTTT
TRBJ2-1,.,16,TRBV29-1,TRBD2,CSVTPGLAGFSNEQFF,TGCAGCGTTACCCCGGGACTAGCGGGATTCAGCAATGAGCAGTTCTTC
TRBJ2-7,.,13,TRBV28,.,CASHRLVPYEQYF,TGTGCCAGCCATAGACTAGTTCCCTACGAGCAGTACTTC
TRBJ1-3,.,17,TRBV2,TRBD1,CASSGNLDRGSGNTIYF,TGTGCCAGCAGTGGAAATTTGGACAGGGGGTCTGGAAACACCATATATTTT
TRBJ1-5,.,16,TRBV7-9,TRBD1,CASSPSGTGSNQPQHF,TGTGCCAGCAGCCCATCCGGGACAGGTAGCAATCAGCCCCAGCATTTT
TRBJ2-1,.,12,TRBV2,TRBD2,CASSSGSGEQFF,TGTGCCAGCTCTAGCGGGAGTGGAGAGCAGTTCTTC
TRBJ2-3,once,13,TRBV19,TRBD2,CASSLGSGTAQYF,TGTGCCAGTAGTTTAGGTAGCGGGACGGCGCAGTATTTT
TRBJ2-7,.,12,TRBV14,TRBD1,CASSRQGNEQYF,TGTGCCAGCAGCCGACAGGGTAACGAGCAGTACTTC
TRBJ2-1,.,16,TRBV19,TRBD2,CASSTLAGGPINEQFF,TGTGCCAGTAGTACCCTAGCGGGAGGGCCGATTAATGAGCAGTTCTTC
TRBJ1-4,.,15,TRBV5-1,TRBD1,CASSFTGASNEKLFF,TGCGCCAGCAGCTTTACAGGGGCTTCTAATGAAAAACTGTTTTTT
TRBJ2-3,.,18,TRBV5-4,TRBD1,CASGDKRQGVISTDTQYF,TGTGCCAGCGGCGATAAAAGACAGGGCGTTATTAGCACAGATACGCAGTATTTT
TRBJ2-1,once,15,TRBV5-4,.,CASSLLGGNYNEQFF,TGTGCCAGCAGCTTATTGGGCGGGAATTACAATGAGCAGTTCTTC
TRBJ2-7,.,13,TRBV18,.,CASSQGSPYEQYF,TGTGCCAGCTCACAGGGGTCGCCCTACGAGCAGTACTTC
TRBJ1-1,.,18,TRBV19,TRBD1,CASSIIVGDRDWNTEAFF,TGTGCCAGTAGTATTATAGTGGGGGACAGGGACTGGAACACTGAAGCTTTCTTT
TRBJ1-2,.,10,TRBV20-1,.,CSANAGGYTF,TGCAGTGCTAACGCGGGCGGCTACACCTTC
TRBJ2-7,.,16,TRBV7-2,TRBD2,CASSLDRASGSDEQYF,TGTGCCAGCAGCTTAGATCGCGCTAGCGGGAGCGACGAGCAGTACTTC
TRBJ2-1,.,18,TRBV19,.,CASSTNTPIWGLGNEQFF,TGTGCCAGTAGTACCAATACCCCCATTTGGGGGCTGGGCAATGAGCAGTTCTTC
TRBJ1-2,.,12,TRBV19,.,CASSGGSDGYTF,TGTGCCAGCAGCGGGGGGTCGGATGGCTACACCTTC
TRBJ2-7,.,15,TRBV21-1,.,CASSKADSPGYEQYF,TGTGCCAGCAGCAAAGCCGATTCCCCCGGCTACGAGCAGTACTTC
TRBJ1-3,.,16,TRBV5-1,TRBD1,CASSLEQGTSGNTIYF,TGCGCCAGCAGCTTGGAACAGGGGACCTCTGGAAACACCATATATTTT
TRBJ1-1,.,14,TRBV10-3,.,CAISESGRNTEAFF,TGTGCCATCAGTGAGTCGGGCAGAAACACTGAAGCTTTCTTT
TRBJ2-5,.,16,TRBV5-4,TRBD2,CASSRMSSGGRETQYF,TGTGCCAGCAGTCGAATGTCTAGCGGGGGGAGAGAGACCCAGTACTTC
TRBJ1-2,.,16,TRBV2,TRBD1,CASSPTGTGANYGYTF,TGTGCCAGCAGTCCGACCGGGACAGGCGCTAACTATGGCTACACCTTC
TRBJ1-5,.,13,TRBV10-3,TRBD1,CAIRQGANQPQHF,TGTGCCATCCGACAGGGGGCGAATCAGCCCCAGCATTTT
TRBJ2-1,.,18,TRBV4-1,.,CASSQDNRVAGSYNEQFF,TGCGCCAGCAGCCAAGATAACAGGGTAGCGGGCTCCTACAATGAGCAGTTCTTC
TRBJ2-1,.,13,TRBV27,.,CASSFTYRDEQFF,TGTGCCAGCAGTTTCACATACCGGGATGAGCAGTTCTTC